These 16 T cell receptor beta chains share one sample of origin, sequenced in a study of T cells after yellow fever vaccination. Via MiXCR, TCRdb re-called the 5' RACE reads, giving one row per CDR3 protein. Of 140,000 to 150,000 distinct CDR3 sequences in the sample, less than 8.5% were seen once. Sequencing used CD4+ T cells sorted from PBMCs, obtained 10 days after the yellow fever booster vaccination. Every receptor here comes from a man aged 30 to 45 who received the YFV17D yellow fever vaccine.

This clonotype was found many times. This rearrangement joins TRBV3-1 to TRBJ2-2; D call uncertain. Germline CDR1 and CDR2: LGHDT and YNNKEL (reference sequence). V lost 4 bases and J lost 2, with 11 bases in between. The CDR3 spans 15 residues. This CDR3 reads CASSPEGSNTGELFF. In DNA, the CDR3 is TGTGCCAGCAGCCCGGAAGGGTCTAACACCGGGGAGCTGTTTTTT.

This clonotype was seen repeatedly, ten times or more. The genes are TRBV15 and TRBJ2-3; D call uncertain. Germline assignment: CDR1 LNHNV and CDR2 YYDKDF (reference sequence). Trimming left V 3 bases short and J 3 bases short, with 7 bases between. The CDR3 length is 13 residues. CDR3 in amino acids: CATSSGSTDTQYF. The CDR3 DNA follows: TGTGCCACCAGCAGTGGTTCAACAGATACGCAGTATTTT.

Ten or more counts support this clonotype. The V gene is TRBV28, the J gene TRBJ2-3; 10 bases agree with TRBD2. From germline, CDR1 is MDHEN and CDR2 SYDVKM. The CDR3 runs to 15 residues. Germline trimming cut 6 bases from V and 2 bases from J; bases unmatched to any gene: 5. The CDR3 coding sequence is TGTGCCAGCAGCCCAGCGGGAGGGCCCACAGATACGCAGTATTTT. Translation gives CASSPAGGPTDTQYF.

Many counts were recorded for this clonotype. The chain recombines TRBV11-1 with TRBJ2-3, with D perhaps TRBD2 (5 bases). CDR1 and CDR2 from the germline V gene are SGHAT and FQDESV (reference sequence). Trimming shortened V by 1 base and J by 5 bases, and 13 bases separated the two germline ends. CDR3 size: 15 residues. The CDR3 region has the DNA TGTGCCAGCAGCTTAGGCCCCACTGAGGGAGATACGCAGTATTTT. The encoded protein is CASSLGPTEGDTQYF.

At least ten counts were recorded for this clonotype. The chain has TRBV19 and TRBJ2-1, with D unresolved. This CDR3 has 12 residues. The germline V and J ends were trimmed by 1 base and 9 bases, with 7 bases remaining between them. Germline assignment: CDR1 LNHDA and CDR2 SQIVND (reference sequence). In DNA form, the CDR3 reads TGTGCCAGTAGTATAGTCCCATCTGAGCAGTTCTTC. Its protein product is CASSIVPSEQFF.

This clonotype was seen at least ten times. The V call is TRBV19, the J call TRBJ2-7; no clear D gene. The V and J ends lost 3 bases and 9 bases respectively, with 9 bases between them. Germline CDR1 LNHDA, CDR2 SQIVND (reference sequence). The CDR3 extends over 11 amino acids. This chain's CDR3 is CASSIGRAQYF. In DNA, the CDR3 is TGTGCCAGTAGTATCGGCCGCGCGCAGTACTTC. Variable domain in full (rest from reference TRBV19 and TRBJ2-7): DGGITQSPKYLFRKEGQNVTLSCEQNLNHDAMYWYRQDPGQGLRLIYYSQIVNDFQKGDIAEGYSVSREKKESFPLTVTSAQKNPTAFYLCASSIGRAQYFGPGTRLTVT.

At least ten counts were recorded for this clonotype. This CDR3 reads CASSVAAGTEQFF. The CDR3 nucleotides are TGTGCCAGCAGCGTAGCTGCGGGGACAGAGCAGTTCTTC. The V gene is TRBV9, the J gene TRBJ2-1, with D perhaps given as TRBD1 or TRBD2 (6 bases each). Deletions cut 0 bases from V and 10 bases from J, with 11 bases between. Germline loops: CDR1 SGDLS, CDR2 YYNGEE. The CDR3 length is 13 residues.

The V and J genes are TRBV6-1 and TRBJ2-7; D remains ambiguous. The V end was cut by 6 bases, the J end by 2 bases, with 14 bases between. Germline assignment: CDR1 MNHNS and CDR2 SASEGT. The CDR3 is 14 amino acids. The CDR3 coding sequence is TGTGCCAGCAGGACCGGTGGCTTTCCCTACGAGCAGTACTTC. Translation gives CASRTGGFPYEQYF.

The table lists this clonotype with a count of one. This may come from a read error, since a much larger clone is one base off. The chain combines TRBV18 with TRBJ2-7, with D tentatively TRBD1 (6 bases). Between the trimmed V and J ends, which lost 2 bases and 6 bases, there was a span of 17 bases. The CDR3 length is 15 residues. From germline, CDR1 is KGHSH and CDR2 LQKENI. The CDR3 region has the DNA TGTGCCAGCTCACCATCCCGGGACACTTTCGGCGAGCAGTACTTC. Amino acids: CASSPSRDTFGEQYF. Full variable domain (missing parts from reference TRBV18 and TRBJ2-7): NAGVMQNPRHLVRRRGQEARLRCSPMKGHSHVYWYRQLPEEGLKFMVYLQKENIIDESGMPKERFSAEFPKEGPSILRIQQVVRGDSAAYFCASSPSRDTFGEQYFGPGTRLTVT.

The chain couples TRBV5-1 to TRBJ2-3, with 7 positions matching TRBD2. V was clipped by 2 bases and J by 3 bases; unmatched bases: 6. The CDR3 totals 15 residues. Looked up from germline, CDR1 is SGHRS and CDR2 is YFSETQ. For the CDR3, the DNA is TGCGCCAGCAGCTTCGGCGGGAGAGTAACAGATACGCAGTATTTT. Its protein product is CASSFGGRVTDTQYF.

A word on this clonotype: One junction end disagrees with the germline gene, perhaps due to a read error. This chain links TRBV6-5 with TRBJ1-1, with no clear D. Per the germline V gene, CDR1 is MNHEY and CDR2 is SVGAGI. The CDR3 is 13 residues long. CDR3 amino acids: CASCYFSDTEAFF. The CDR3 coding sequence is TGTGCCAGCTGTTACTTTTCGGACACTGAAGCTTTCTTT.

This clonotype was counted ten times or more. The chain is built from TRBV11-2 and TRBJ1-1, with no clear D. V was cut by 2 bases and J by 6 bases, with 16 bases left in between. CDR3 length: 15 residues. Germline V gene sequence: CDR1 SGHAT, CDR2 FQNNGV. The DNA of the CDR3 is TGTGCCAGCAGCTTAACCGCAGAACCCTCTGCTGAAGCTTTCTTT. This gives the protein CASSLTAEPSAEAFF.

This clonotype was recorded many times. This rearrangement joins TRBV6-5 to TRBJ1-1; D perhaps matches TRBD1 (5 bases). This CDR3 comprises 11 residues. Per the germline V gene, CDR1 is MNHEY and CDR2 is SVGAGI. Between the trimmed V and J ends, which lost 6 bases and 7 bases, there was a span of 9 bases. The CDR3 DNA reads TGTGCCAGCAGAGACAGATTTGAAGCTTTCTTT. Amino acids: CASRDRFEAFF.

At least ten counts were recorded for this clonotype. The chain joins TRBV7-2 to TRBJ2-5, with D hard to call. From germline, CDR1 is SGHTA and CDR2 FQGNSA. Trimming removed 5 bases at V and 0 bases at J, with 7 bases between. The CDR3 spans 13 residues. CDR3 bases: TGTGCCAGCAGCCGAAGAAACCAAGAGACCCAGTACTTC. As protein: CASSRRNQETQYF.

This clonotype was found many times. The chain uses TRBV25-1 and TRBJ1-1, with D tentatively TRBD1 (5 bases). V shed 3 bases and J shed 2 bases, with 7 bases lying between them. CDR3 length equals 13 residues. Per the germline V gene, CDR1 is MGHDK and CDR2 is SYGVNS. The CDR3 is CASSDRDNTEAFF. The DNA of the CDR3 is TGTGCCAGCAGTGACAGGGACAACACTGAAGCTTTCTTT.

This clonotype was observed at least ten times. V and J are TRBV7-9 and TRBJ2-2; 7 bases match TRBD2. The CDR3 is 15 residues long. Germline trimming cut 4 bases from V and 1 base from J; bases unmatched to any gene: 3. CDR1 is SEHNR, CDR2 FQNEAQ, per germline (reference sequence). The CDR3 nucleotides read TGTGCCAGCAGCTCAGGACTAGGGAACACCGGGGAGCTGTTTTTT. Amino acids: CASSSGLGNTGELFF. Supplemented by reference TRBV7-9 and TRBJ2-2, the full variable domain reads DTGVSQNPRHKITKRGQNVTFRCDPISEHNRLYWYRQTLGQGPEFLTYFQNEAQLEKSRLLSDRFSAERPKGSFSTLEIQRTEQGDSAMYLCASSSGLGNTGELFFGEGSRLTVL.